These T cell receptor beta chains were read from a single sample in a study of T cell responses to AZD1222 COVID-19 vaccine. Sequencing was performed with immunoSEQ multiplex PCR; in TCRdb, only in-frame clones are kept and a portion is missing. The sample yields some 120,000 clones, about 90% seen once. The sequencing used peripheral blood, collected 28 days after the second AZD1222 dose. These receptors came from an adult who received the AZD1222 COVID-19 vaccine. Both conserved end residues are part of each CDR3. The order of the fields is J gene, D gene, clone size, V gene, CDR3 DNA, CDR3 protein. D genes are given only for firm matches. Size is stated for part of the rows, as once, few or many counts, or as a class when the clone is expanded.

j_call: TRBJ2-2; d_call: -; clone_size: -; v_call: TRBV27; cdr3_nt: TGTGCCAGCACTCCGGCGAACACCGGGGAGCTGTTTTTT; cdr3_aa: CASTPANTGELFF
j_call: TRBJ2-3; d_call: TRBD2; clone_size: once; v_call: TRBV27; cdr3_nt: TGTGCCAGCAGTTTATATCTAGCGGGAGGGCCCACAGATACGCAGTATTTT; cdr3_aa: CASSLYLAGGPTDTQYF
j_call: TRBJ2-3; d_call: TRBD2; clone_size: -; v_call: TRBV13; cdr3_nt: TGTGCCAGCAGCTCACGACTAGCGGGTGAGAGCACAGATACGCAGTATTTT; cdr3_aa: CASSSRLAGESTDTQYF
j_call: TRBJ1-3; d_call: TRBD1; clone_size: -; v_call: TRBV3-1/TRBV3-2; cdr3_nt: TGTGCCAGCAGCGTGACAGGGGGCGCTGGAAACACCATATATTTT; cdr3_aa: CASSVTGGAGNTIYF
j_call: TRBJ2-7; d_call: -; clone_size: -; v_call: TRBV28; cdr3_nt: TGTGCCAGCAGCATAAGCTCCTACGAGCAGTACTTC; cdr3_aa: CASSISSYEQYF
j_call: TRBJ1-2; d_call: TRBD1; clone_size: -; v_call: TRBV5-1; cdr3_nt: TGCGCCAGCAGCCGGACAGGCAATGGCTACACCTTC; cdr3_aa: CASSRTGNGYTF
j_call: TRBJ2-1; d_call: -; clone_size: once; v_call: TRBV28; cdr3_nt: TGTGCCAGTACCATCTCCTACAATGAGCAGTTCTTC; cdr3_aa: CASTISYNEQFF
j_call: TRBJ2-5; d_call: -; clone_size: -; v_call: TRBV7-6; cdr3_nt: TGTGCCAGCAGCCCTCTTATACGGGCTTTACAAGAGACCCAGTACTTC; cdr3_aa: CASSPLIRALQETQYF
j_call: TRBJ2-2; d_call: -; clone_size: -; v_call: TRBV9; cdr3_nt: TGTGCCAGCAGCGTAGGGCCGCTGAACACCGGGGAGCTGTTTTTT; cdr3_aa: CASSVGPLNTGELFF
j_call: TRBJ1-2; d_call: -; clone_size: -; v_call: TRBV6-5; cdr3_nt: TGTGCCAGCAGGGATGACAGGCACGGCTACACCTTC; cdr3_aa: CASRDDRHGYTF
j_call: TRBJ2-7; d_call: TRBD1; clone_size: -; v_call: TRBV7-2; cdr3_nt: TGTGCCAGCAGCGTCGGACAGGGGGCCCTCTACGAGCAGTACTTC; cdr3_aa: CASSVGQGALYEQYF
j_call: TRBJ2-2; d_call: TRBD2; clone_size: -; v_call: TRBV30; cdr3_nt: TGTGCCTGGAGACTTAGCGGGAGGCCAAATGTCGGGGAGCTGTTTTTT; cdr3_aa: CAWRLSGRPNVGELFF
j_call: TRBJ2-1; d_call: -; clone_size: -; v_call: TRBV10-3; cdr3_nt: TGTGCCACCAGCGCTGGAGACAGCCTTGGATACAATGAGCAGTTCTTC; cdr3_aa: CATSAGDSLGYNEQFF
j_call: TRBJ2-3; d_call: -; clone_size: once; v_call: TRBV9; cdr3_nt: TGTGCCAGCAGCGTAGTGGCAATAGATACGCAGTATTTT; cdr3_aa: CASSVVAIDTQYF
j_call: TRBJ2-7; d_call: -; clone_size: -; v_call: TRBV5-4; cdr3_nt: TGTGCCAGCAGCCGGGACCTAGGATCGTCCTACGAGCAGTACTTC; cdr3_aa: CASSRDLGSSYEQYF
j_call: TRBJ2-2; d_call: TRBD2; clone_size: -; v_call: TRBV4-2; cdr3_nt: TGTGCCAGCAGCCAAGAGGGACTAGCTGATACCGGGGAGCTGTTTTTT; cdr3_aa: CASSQEGLADTGELFF
j_call: TRBJ1-1; d_call: TRBD1; clone_size: -; v_call: TRBV5-1; cdr3_nt: TGCGCCAGCAGCCCCCCCGGGACAGGGAGGTACACTGAAGCTTTCTTT; cdr3_aa: CASSPPGTGRYTEAFF
j_call: TRBJ2-7; d_call: TRBD1; clone_size: -; v_call: TRBV29-1; cdr3_nt: TGCAGCGTTATGGGACAGGGCTACGAGCAGTACTTC; cdr3_aa: CSVMGQGYEQYF
j_call: TRBJ1-4; d_call: TRBD1; clone_size: -; v_call: TRBV4-2; cdr3_nt: TGTGCCAGCAGCTCGGGACAGGGCCCAACTAATGAAAAACTGTTTTTT; cdr3_aa: CASSSGQGPTNEKLFF
j_call: TRBJ1-5; d_call: TRBD1; clone_size: -; v_call: TRBV30; cdr3_nt: TGTGCCTGGAGTCAGGACAGGGATATTCGGCCCCAGCATTTT; cdr3_aa: CAWSQDRDIRPQHF
j_call: TRBJ1-1; d_call: TRBD1; clone_size: -; v_call: TRBV29-1; cdr3_nt: TGCAGCGTGTGGGACAGACTGAACACTGAAGCTTTCTTT; cdr3_aa: CSVWDRLNTEAFF
j_call: TRBJ1-5; d_call: -; clone_size: -; v_call: TRBV7-8; cdr3_nt: TGTGCCAGCAGCTTAGCCGGGGGTTATCAGCCCCAGCATTTT; cdr3_aa: CASSLAGGYQPQHF
j_call: TRBJ2-7; d_call: -; clone_size: -; v_call: TRBV12-3/TRBV12-4; cdr3_nt: TGTGCCAGCAGCTCCGGGACGGTCTTTAAGTACTTC; cdr3_aa: CASSSGTVFKYF
j_call: TRBJ1-5; d_call: -; clone_size: -; v_call: TRBV2; cdr3_nt: TGTGCCAGCAGGGGGAGCAATCAGCCCCAGCATTTT; cdr3_aa: CASRGSNQPQHF
j_call: TRBJ1-3; d_call: TRBD1; clone_size: -; v_call: TRBV5-1; cdr3_nt: TGCGCCAGCAGCTTGTTTTCAGGGGGCGACTCCGGAAACACCATATATTTT; cdr3_aa: CASSLFSGGDSGNTIYF
j_call: TRBJ1-1; d_call: -; clone_size: -; v_call: TRBV15; cdr3_nt: TGTGCCACCAGCAGAGACAGGTTGAACACTGAAGCTTTCTTT; cdr3_aa: CATSRDRLNTEAFF
j_call: TRBJ1-2; d_call: -; clone_size: -; v_call: TRBV7-9; cdr3_nt: TGTGCCAGCAGCCCGCTCGGGGGTGGAGGCTACACCTTC; cdr3_aa: CASSPLGGGGYTF
j_call: TRBJ2-6; d_call: -; clone_size: -; v_call: TRBV27; cdr3_nt: TGTGCCAGCAGTCCCGGGACCTCTGGGGTTGGTGGGGCCAACGTCCTGACTTTC; cdr3_aa: CASSPGTSGVGGANVLTF
j_call: TRBJ2-2; d_call: TRBD1; clone_size: -; v_call: TRBV6-6; cdr3_nt: TGTGCCAGCAGTTACTCTAGACGGGACAGTCCCTTGGAGCTGTTTTTT; cdr3_aa: CASSYSRRDSPLELFF
j_call: TRBJ1-2; d_call: TRBD1; clone_size: -; v_call: TRBV7-9; cdr3_nt: TGTGCCAGCAGCTTAGCGAGAGGACAGGGGGCGCCTGGCTACACCTTC; cdr3_aa: CASSLARGQGAPGYTF
j_call: TRBJ1-5; d_call: -; clone_size: once; v_call: TRBV30; cdr3_nt: TGTGCCTGGAGTGTAGGGTCTCTTAGCAATCAGCCCCAGCATTTT; cdr3_aa: CAWSVGSLSNQPQHF
j_call: TRBJ2-1; d_call: -; clone_size: -; v_call: TRBV5-1; cdr3_nt: TGCGCCAGCAGCTGGGGAGGCAGGGAGAATGAGCAGTTCTTC; cdr3_aa: CASSWGGRENEQFF
j_call: TRBJ1-6; d_call: TRBD1; clone_size: -; v_call: TRBV2; cdr3_nt: TGTGCCAGCAGTCGGGACAGGCCATTGGGGAATTCACCCCTCCACTTT; cdr3_aa: CASSRDRPLGNSPLHF
j_call: TRBJ2-7; d_call: -; clone_size: -; v_call: TRBV14; cdr3_nt: TGTGCCAGCAGCAACATCCCCTACGAGCAGTACTTC; cdr3_aa: CASSNIPYEQYF
j_call: TRBJ2-7; d_call: -; clone_size: -; v_call: TRBV5-6; cdr3_nt: TGTGCCAGCACCTTACGTTGGCAGCCCTACGAGCAGTACTTC; cdr3_aa: CASTLRWQPYEQYF
j_call: TRBJ2-5; d_call: -; clone_size: -; v_call: TRBV10-3; cdr3_nt: TGTGCCATCAGTGATCAGTTGCAGGCCACCCAAGAGACCCAGTACTTC; cdr3_aa: CAISDQLQATQETQYF
j_call: TRBJ1-2; d_call: TRBD1; clone_size: -; v_call: TRBV10-3; cdr3_nt: TGTGCCATCAGTGACCCACAGGGGTATATTGGTGGCTACACCTTC; cdr3_aa: CAISDPQGYIGGYTF
j_call: TRBJ1-2; d_call: TRBD1; clone_size: -; v_call: TRBV7-2; cdr3_nt: TGTGCCAGCAGCTCCTGGCGACAGGGAAAGGGCTATGGCTACACCTTC; cdr3_aa: CASSSWRQGKGYGYTF
j_call: TRBJ1-5; d_call: -; clone_size: few; v_call: TRBV5-4; cdr3_nt: TGTGCCAGCAGCGTGGGGGGTGGCAATCAGCCCCAGCATTTT; cdr3_aa: CASSVGGGNQPQHF
j_call: TRBJ2-2; d_call: -; clone_size: -; v_call: TRBV6-5; cdr3_nt: TGTGCCAGCCGCGACCCCACCGGGGAGCTGTTTTTT; cdr3_aa: CASRDPTGELFF
j_call: TRBJ1-4; d_call: -; clone_size: -; v_call: TRBV4-1; cdr3_nt: TGCGCCAGCAGCCATGAATTCAGCCGGGGTGGAAGGGAAAAACTGTTTTTT; cdr3_aa: CASSHEFSRGGREKLFF